This entry lists 14 T cell receptor beta chains sequenced from one sample in a study of Graves' ophthalmopathy and Graves' hyperthyroidism. Amplification from RNA transcripts yielded the TCR beta CDR3 regions. The workflow started with a first-round RT-PCR run with HTBI primers and then moved on to a second-round multiplex PCR. TCRdb recomputed calls from the multiplex PCR reads with MiXCR, one row per CDR3 protein. The data hold just over 600,000 distinct CDR3 sequences, with approximately 22% observed a single time. The sequencing input was peripheral blood. The source of these receptors is a woman younger than 30 with stable Graves' hyperthyroidism. Some clones in this sample may be carry-over from other donors' samples.

In its sample, this clonotype was seen many times. This chain uses TRBV2 with TRBJ2-7; TRBD2 matches at 9 bases. Germline assignment: CDR1 SNHLY and CDR2 FYNNEI. The junction had 16 bases not matched to a gene; V was cut back by 8 bases and J by 5 bases. This CDR3 comprises 16 residues. The CDR3 spells CASDRRAGGSVDEQYF. CDR3 nucleotides: TGTGCCAGCGACCGCCGGGCGGGGGGGTCGGTCGACGAGCAGTACTTC. The full variable domain, rest sourced from reference TRBV2 and TRBJ2-7, is EPEVTQTPSHQVTQMGQEVILRCVPISNHLYFYWYRQILGQKVEFLVSFYNNEISEKSEIFDDQFSVERPDGSNFTLKIRSTKLEDSAMYFCASDRRAGGSVDEQYFGPGTRLTVT.

This chain links TRBV28 with TRBJ2-5; D might be TRBD2 (5 bases). Germline V gene data show CDR1 as MDHEN and CDR2 as SYDVKM. The CDR3 is made up of 17 amino acids. Trimming shortened V by 6 bases and J by 6 bases, and 26 bases separated the two germline ends. The CDR3 is CASRSSGVTGVGKTQYF. The CDR3 DNA sequence: TGTGCCAGCAGGTCGTCGGGTGTGACTGGGGTCGGGAAGACCCAGTACTTC.

This clonotype was counted at least ten times. V and J are TRBV10-1 and TRBJ2-7; D is ambiguous. This CDR3 comprises 15 residues. Germline CDR1 and CDR2: WNHNN and SYGVQD (reference sequence). The V end lost 0 bases, the J end lost 4 bases, and 13 bases lay between the germline ends. This CDR3 is CASSESRAVRYEQYF. The CDR3, as DNA: TGCGCCAGCAGTGAGTCTCGGGCGGTTCGGTACGAGCAGTACTTC.

This clonotype was recorded at least ten times. V is TRBV19 and J is TRBJ1-2, with D perhaps TRBD1 (6 bases). Germline CDR1 and CDR2: LNHDA and SQIVND (reference sequence). The CDR3 contains 14 residues. V was clipped by 7 bases and J by 4 bases, with 16 bases between them. The CDR3 spells CASNPRGRGYGYTF. The CDR3 DNA sequence: TGTGCCAGTAATCCTCGGGGCAGGGGCTATGGCTACACCTTC.

The V gene is TRBV29-1, the J gene TRBJ1-2; D is ambiguous. The CDR3 totals 14 residues. Trimming took off 3 bases at V and 3 bases at J, with 14 bases between the two ends. CDR1 and CDR2 (germline): SQVTM, ANQGSEA. The CDR3 DNA reads TGCAGCGTTGATAAGGACGGAGCTTACTATGGCTACACCTTC. This sequence encodes CSVDKDGAYYGYTF.

V usage is TRBV6-5 and J usage is TRBJ1-2, with a possible D match to TRBD1 (6 bases). In germline, CDR1 is MNHEY, CDR2 SVGAGI. The CDR3 consists of 15 residues. The V end lost 0 bases, the J end lost 2 bases, and 10 bases lay between the germline ends. The DNA of the CDR3 is TGTGCCAGCAGTTACTCGACGACAGGCAACTATGGCTACACCTTC. It is translated as CASSYSTTGNYGYTF.

This clonotype was detected many times. The V call is TRBV20-1, the J call TRBJ2-7; 9 bases line up with TRBD2. There are 16 residues in the CDR3. Germline V gene sequence: CDR1 DFQATT, CDR2 SNEGSKA (reference sequence). J gave up 7 bases and V 0 bases, and 13 bases lay outside the gene matches. This chain's CDR3 is CSAREEDGGRAREQYF. For the CDR3, the DNA is TGCAGTGCTAGAGAAGAGGACGGCGGGAGGGCCCGGGAGCAGTACTTC.

The chain joins TRBV7-9 to TRBJ1-1, with a possible D match to TRBD1 (5 bases). Germline V CDR1 and CDR2: SEHNR, FQNEAQ (reference sequence). This CDR3 comprises 14 residues. The ends were cut back, 1 base at V and 10 bases at J, with 16 bases in the middle. CDR3 in amino acids: CASSLVGRAVGAFF. The CDR3 nucleotides read TGTGCCAGCAGCTTAGTAGGCAGGGCGGTCGGAGCTTTCTTT.

V and J are TRBV7-8 and TRBJ2-2; 8 positions match TRBD2. Germline CDR1 is SGHVS and CDR2 is FQNEAQ. The junction had 12 bases not matched to a gene; V was cut back by 4 bases and J by 5 bases. The CDR3 length is 17 residues. The CDR3 nucleotides are TGTGCCAGCAGCTCACTCAAAACTATAGCGGGAACCGGGGAGCTGTTTTTT. This translates into CASSSLKTIAGTGELFF.

J is TRBJ1-6 and V is TRBV15; weak D call: TRBD1 (6 bases). V was shortened by 4 bases and J by 10 bases, with 17 bases between the two germline ends. CDR1 LNHNV and CDR2 YYDKDF come from the germline V gene (reference sequence). CDR3 length: 15 residues. The CDR3 bases are TGTGCCACCAGCACGCCCGGTACAGGGAGGTCACCCCTCCACTTT. Translating it yields CATSTPGTGRSPLHF.

A few counts support this clonotype. V usage is TRBV20-1 and J usage is TRBJ1-6, with 8 nucleotides matching TRBD1. CDR3 length: 13 residues. V dropped 1 base and J dropped 8; count of bases not matched to a gene: 1. Per the germline V gene, CDR1 is DFQATT and CDR2 is SNEGSKA (reference sequence). The CDR3 protein is CSARATGDSPLHF. The CDR3 nucleotides read TGCAGTGCTAGAGCGACAGGGGATTCACCCCTCCACTTT.

The chain links TRBV12-3 or TRBV12-4 to TRBJ1-1, with 7 bases matching TRBD1. V shed 6 bases, J shed 1 base, and the junction held 5 bases outside the gene matches. The CDR3 runs 14 residues. CDR3 loop: CASRIGTENTEAFF. CDR3 in DNA: TGTGCCAGCAGGATCGGGACAGAGAACACTGAAGCTTTCTTT.

Points on this clonotype: Sequence at one end of the junction differs from germline and may be a read error. V usage is TRBV20-1 and J usage is TRBJ1-1; the D gene is possibly TRBD1 (6 bases). Germline-derived CDR1 and CDR2 are DFQATT and SNEGSKA (reference sequence). This CDR3 has 13 amino acids. This chain's CDR3 is CSAPGLGATDAFF. CDR3 in DNA: TGCAGTGCCCCGGGACTGGGGGCCACTGACGCTTTCTTT.

The chain has TRBV11-2 and TRBJ2-2, with D tentatively TRBD2 (6 bases). There are 17 residues in the CDR3. CDR1 and CDR2 from the germline V gene are SGHAT and FQNNGV. Trimming cost V 5 bases and J 4 bases, with 20 bases left between them. This chain's CDR3 is CASSRHLTSWGTGELFF. The CDR3 DNA reads as TGTGCCAGCAGCCGCCACCTGACTAGTTGGGGCACCGGGGAGCTGTTTTTT.